These T cell receptor beta chains were read from a single sample in a study of blood T cell repertoires in COVID-19. The repertoire was sequenced with immunoSEQ multiplex PCR; TCRdb's copy has only in-frame clones and lacks some. This sample has about 480,000 clones, with around 87% found just once. What was sequenced was PBMCs or T cells enriched from blood (not recorded which). The receptors were sampled from a woman between 35 and 50 years old who had recovered from COVID-19. Both conserved end residues are part of each CDR3. The D gene is left open where the match is weak. The size entry is marked missing in some rows and otherwise reads once, few, many or a size class.

clone size,J gene,D gene,V gene,CDR3 protein,CDR3 DNA
NA,TRBJ2-7,TRBD1,TRBV13,CASSPSSTGRVHEQYF,TGTGCCAGCAGCCCCTCGTCGACAGGGAGAGTCCACGAGCAGTACTTC
NA,TRBJ1-5,TRBD1,TRBV5-6,CASSLKGQGLYSNQPQHF,TGTGCCAGCAGCTTGAAAGGACAGGGGCTATATAGCAATCAGCCCCAGCATTTT
once,TRBJ2-7,TRBD2,TRBV27,CASSLFQREGSEQYF,TGTGCCAGCAGTTTATTCCAGCGGGAGGGTTCCGAGCAGTACTTC
NA,TRBJ1-3,NA,TRBV5-8,CASSLGLISGNTIYF,TGTGCCAGCAGCTTGGGACTGATCTCTGGAAACACCATATATTTT
NA,TRBJ1-2,TRBD1,TRBV5-1,CASSSGTGRFDYTF,TGCGCCAGCAGCTCCGGGACAGGGCGTTTTGACTACACCTTC
NA,TRBJ2-5,TRBD1,TRBV5-1,CASSTGQGQETQYF,TGCGCCAGCAGCACAGGACAGGGACAAGAGACCCAGTACTTC
NA,TRBJ2-7,NA,TRBV12-2,CASRLGKVAGSYEQYF,TGTGCAAGTCGCTTAGGAAAAGTAGCGGGCTCCTACGAGCAGTACTTC
few,TRBJ2-1,TRBD2,TRBV6-5,CASTLAGGPGNEQFF,TGTGCCAGCACCCTAGCGGGAGGGCCGGGCAATGAGCAGTTCTTC
NA,TRBJ2-1,NA,TRBV15,CATSKTGTEGNEQFF,TGTGCCACCAGCAAGACCGGGACTGAGGGCAATGAGCAGTTCTTC
NA,TRBJ1-2,NA,TRBV4-3,CASSQEADSYGYTF,TGCGCCAGCAGCCAAGAGGCGGACAGCTATGGCTACACCTTC
NA,TRBJ1-2,TRBD1,TRBV4-1,CASSQEARGTWYGYTF,TGCGCCAGCAGCCAAGAGGCCAGGGGGACCTGGTATGGCTACACCTTC
once,TRBJ1-1,NA,TRBV6-2/TRBV6-3,CASSILGNTEAFF,TGTGCCAGCAGTATCCTCGGGAACACTGAAGCTTTCTTT
NA,TRBJ2-4,NA,TRBV4-3,CASSQSIQGWGKNIQYF,TGCGCCAGCAGCCAATCTATACAGGGTTGGGGCAAAAACATTCAGTACTTC
NA,TRBJ1-5,NA,TRBV5-5,CASSFWGPNQPQHF,TGTGCCAGCAGCTTCTGGGGCCCCAATCAGCCCCAGCATTTT
NA,TRBJ1-2,NA,TRBV7-9,CASSLGSGNGNTF,TGTGCCAGCAGCTTAGGGTCAGGGAACGGAAACACCTTC
NA,TRBJ1-2,TRBD1,TRBV7-2,CASSFGTVYGYTF,TGTGCCAGCAGCTTCGGGACAGTCTATGGCTACACCTTC
NA,TRBJ1-4,NA,TRBV14,CASSQDNIEKLFF,TGTGCCAGCAGCCAAGATAATATTGAAAAACTGTTTTTT
NA,TRBJ2-7,TRBD1,TRBV10-2,CASRDRGMIQYEQYF,TGCGCCAGCAGAGACAGGGGAATGATACAATACGAGCAGTACTTC
NA,TRBJ2-5,NA,TRBV5-4,CASSLPGASQETQYF,TGTGCCAGCAGCTTGCCAGGGGCGAGCCAAGAGACCCAGTACTTC
NA,TRBJ1-6,NA,TRBV7-2,CASSLDAGLGSPLHF,TGTGCCAGCAGCTTAGATGCAGGGCTGGGTTCACCCCTCCACTTT
NA,TRBJ2-7,TRBD2,TRBV4-2,CASSQEGLIGSEQYF,TGTGCCAGCAGCCAAGAGGGACTAATAGGGAGCGAGCAGTACTTC
NA,TRBJ2-7,TRBD1,TRBV5-5,CASSWRQGSNYEQYF,TGTGCCAGCAGCTGGAGACAGGGGAGTAACTACGAGCAGTACTTC
NA,TRBJ2-7,TRBD1,TRBV29-1,CSARDRFYEQYF,TGCAGCGCCAGGGACAGGTTCTACGAGCAGTACTTC
NA,TRBJ1-1,TRBD1,TRBV29-1,CSVQGQANTEAFF,TGCAGCGTGCAGGGACAGGCGAACACTGAAGCTTTCTTT
NA,TRBJ2-3,NA,TRBV6-2/TRBV6-3,CASSYYDGSTDTQYF,TGTGCCAGCAGTTACTACGACGGGAGCACAGATACGCAGTATTTT
once,TRBJ1-5,NA,TRBV5-6,CASSLAKVSQPQHF,TGTGCCAGCAGCTTGGCCAAAGTGAGTCAGCCCCAGCATTTT
few,TRBJ1-2,NA,TRBV10-2,CASAKDSYGYTF,TGCGCCAGCGCCAAGGACAGTTATGGCTACACCTTC
NA,TRBJ1-2,TRBD1,TRBV19,CASWGQGYGYTF,TGTGCCAGTTGGGGACAGGGCTATGGCTACACCTTC
NA,TRBJ2-7,TRBD2,TRBV18,CASSPGTSGGLEQYF,TGTGCCAGCTCCCCCGGGACTAGCGGGGGCTTGGAGCAGTACTTC
NA,TRBJ1-1,NA,TRBV29-1,CSGRQAAGAEAFF,TGCAGCGGAAGACAGGCGGCTGGCGCTGAAGCTTTCTTT
NA,TRBJ1-4,TRBD1,TRBV10-3,CAARAGGRLEEKLFF,TGTGCCGCACGTGCAGGGGGGCGATTAGAAGAAAAACTGTTTTTT
few,TRBJ1-5,TRBD1,TRBV5-1,CASSAQGRNQPQHF,TGCGCCAGCAGCGCACAGGGGCGCAATCAGCCCCAGCATTTT
NA,TRBJ2-5,NA,TRBV11-3,CASSLGLVGETQYF,TGTGCCAGCAGCTTAGGTCTAGTCGGGGAGACCCAGTACTTC
few,TRBJ1-6,NA,TRBV6-1,CASSEALVDLLNNSPLHF,TGTGCCAGCAGTGAAGCATTGGTGGACTTACTAAATAATTCACCCCTCCACTTT
NA,TRBJ1-3,NA,TRBV15,CATRLSGNTIYF,TGTGCCACCAGACTATCTGGAAACACCATATATTTT
NA,TRBJ2-2,TRBD1,TRBV3-1/TRBV3-2,CASSPLGTVGGELFF,TGTGCCAGCAGCCCCTTGGGGACAGTTGGCGGGGAGCTGTTTTTT
once,TRBJ1-6,TRBD1,TRBV19,CASSLTGTGGSPLHF,TGTGCCAGTAGCCTGACCGGGACAGGGGGATCACCCCTCCACTTT
NA,TRBJ2-7,NA,TRBV7-2,CASSLAGGRGREGGRPSYEQYF,TGTGCCAGCAGCTTAGCCGGCGGCAGGGGGCGCGAGGGCGGGAGACCCTCTTACGAGCAGTACTTC
NA,TRBJ2-7,NA,TRBV5-1,CASSPTHPYEQYF,TGCGCCAGCAGCCCGACTCACCCCTACGAGCAGTACTTC
NA,TRBJ1-2,NA,TRBV20-1,CSASQGRGGYTF,TGCAGTGCTAGTCAGGGTAGGGGAGGCTACACCTTC
NA,TRBJ1-5,NA,TRBV27,CASSLVIGGQPQHF,TGTGCCAGCAGTTTAGTAATCGGGGGACAGCCCCAGCATTTT
NA,TRBJ2-1,TRBD2,TRBV7-2,CASSQASGRALGEQFF,TGTGCCAGCAGCCAGGCCAGCGGGAGGGCCTTGGGTGAGCAGTTCTTC
NA,TRBJ2-1,NA,TRBV4-1,CASSLGSGINEQFF,TGCGCCAGCAGCCTAGGCTCAGGGATCAATGAGCAGTTCTTC
NA,TRBJ1-2,NA,TRBV4-1,CASSQWYGDVGYTF,TGCGCCAGCAGCCAATGGTACGGGGATGTTGGCTACACCTTC
NA,TRBJ1-5,NA,TRBV7-2,CASSSITGQSEHF,TGTGCCAGCAGCTCCATCACCGGACAGTCCGAGCATTTT
many,TRBJ2-3,NA,TRBV7-9,CASSFPSTDTQYF,TGTGCCAGCAGCTTTCCTAGCACAGATACGCAGTATTTT
NA,TRBJ2-3,TRBD1,TRBV7-2,CASSLGTGAPVAQYF,TGTGCCAGCAGCTTAGGGACAGGGGCCCCTGTGGCGCAGTATTTT
NA,TRBJ1-2,NA,TRBV2,CAIGERGYGYTF,TGTGCCATCGGGGAGAGGGGGTATGGCTACACCTTC
once,TRBJ2-1,TRBD2,TRBV19,CASSTPGLAGGYNEQFF,TGTGCCAGTAGTACACCGGGACTAGCGGGGGGTTACAATGAGCAGTTCTTC